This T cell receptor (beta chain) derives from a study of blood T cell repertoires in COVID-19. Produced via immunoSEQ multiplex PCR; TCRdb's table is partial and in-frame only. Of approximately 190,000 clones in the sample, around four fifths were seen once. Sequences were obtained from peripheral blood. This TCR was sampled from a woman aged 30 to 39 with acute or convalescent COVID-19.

This CDR3 is CASRQPGQGRKLFF. CDR3 DNA sequence: TGTGCCAGCAGACAACCGGGACAGGGGCGCAAACTGTTTTTT. The rearrangement uses TRBV27 and TRBJ1-4; 10 positions match TRBD1. V lost 6 bases and J lost 11; bases outside the gene matches: 9. The CDR3 loop spans 14 amino acids. Germline assignment: CDR1 MNHEY and CDR2 SMNVEV (reference sequence).